The 27 T cell receptor beta chains in this list originate from one sample, sequenced in a study of blood T cells in healthy people across ages. With a J-beta primer mix and a sample-barcoded 5' primer, a second PCR ran roughly 6 to 12 cycles. TCRdb re-derived calls from the 5' RACE reads in MiXCR, one entry per CDR3 protein. The sample holds more than 1 million distinct CDR3 sequences; more than 35% are singletons and the top ten take approximately 17%. The sequencing input was blood. The receptors come from a woman in her sixties or seventies in good health.

This clonotype was counted only a few times. CDR3 DNA sequence: TGTGCCAGCAGCTCCACGACAGAGGGGGATACGCAGTATTTT. As protein: CASSSTTEGDTQYF. V gene TRBV3-1 combines with J gene TRBJ2-3; D tentatively fits TRBD1 or TRBD2 (5 bases each). The CDR3 has 14 residues. Trimming pared 5 bases from V and 6 bases from J, leaving 15 bases between. From germline, CDR1 is LGHDT and CDR2 YNNKEL (reference sequence).

The chain joins TRBV2 to TRBJ2-3; D is perhaps TRBD2 (6 bases). The CDR3 runs to 16 residues. Per germline, CDR1 SNHLY and CDR2 FYNNEI. The V gene lost 3 bases and the J gene lost 5 bases, with 18 bases spanning the gap. The CDR3 region is CASSDPYWGEQDTQYF. The CDR3 region has the DNA TGTGCCAGCAGTGATCCTTACTGGGGGGAGCAAGATACGCAGTATTTT.

This chain uses TRBV7-9 with TRBJ2-1; a weak D match, TRBD1 (5 bases). Germline V gives CDR1 SEHNR, CDR2 FQNEAQ (reference sequence). The CDR3 extends over 15 amino acids. V dropped 3 bases and J dropped 12 bases, with 21 bases sitting between them. CDR3: CASSFDGFNPRVQFF. CDR3 DNA sequence: TGTGCCAGCAGCTTCGACGGCTTCAACCCCAGGGTGCAGTTCTTC.

This clonotype was detected only once. The V gene is TRBV5-6, the J gene TRBJ2-7; 7 bases line up with TRBD1. The better agreement between TRBJ2-5 and the DNA end casts doubt on the J call. The CDR3 contains 15 residues. The germline gives CDR1 SGHDT, CDR2 YYEEEE. The chain's CDR3 is CASSLTGAPRETQYF. CDR3 DNA sequence: TGTGCCAGCAGCTTAACAGGGGCCCCCAGAGAGACCCAGTACTTC.

V usage is TRBV12-3 or TRBV12-4 and J usage is TRBJ1-6, with 7 bases matching TRBD1. The J segment lost 1 base and the V segment lost 3 bases, leaving 3 bases of the junction unmatched. The CDR3 consists of 16 residues. For the CDR3, the DNA is TGTGCCAGCAGTTTCAAGGGGGCATCCTATAATTCACCCCTCCACTTT. Encoded protein: CASSFKGASYNSPLHF.

The chain employs TRBV6-6 and TRBJ2-5; D might be TRBD2 (5 bases). From germline, CDR1 is MNHNY and CDR2 SVGAGI (reference sequence). Trimming shortened V by 7 bases and J by 9 bases, and 18 bases separated the two germline ends. This CDR3 region has 13 residues. CDR3 loop: CASKPTQAEAQYF. In nucleotides, the CDR3 is TGTGCCAGCAAACCCACTCAAGCGGAGGCCCAGTACTTC.

Only a few counts were recorded for this clonotype. V is TRBV12-3 or TRBV12-4 and J is TRBJ2-7, with TRBD1 matching over 7 bases. The CDR3 totals 14 residues. V gave up 6 bases and J gave up 6 bases; unmatched junction bases: 11. CDR3 coding DNA: TGTGCCAGCAGCCACTACAGGGGACCGGGCGAGCAGTACTTC. Translation gives CASSHYRGPGEQYF.

In this sample, this clonotype turned up a few times. The chain uses TRBV12-3 or TRBV12-4 and TRBJ2-1; 7 nucleotides agree with TRBD2. V lost 5 bases and J lost 7; bases outside the gene matches: 8. This CDR3 spans 14 amino acids. This CDR3 is CASSLLLGGNEQFF. The CDR3 coding sequence is TGTGCCAGCAGTCTTCTTCTGGGGGGGAATGAGCAGTTCTTC.

This clonotype was seen more than once but under ten times. This sequence joins TRBV6-1 and TRBJ2-1, with 7 bases that match TRBD1. J lost 9 bases, V lost 8 bases, and 4 bases had no gene match. CDR1 is MNHNS, CDR2 SASEGT, per germline. The CDR3 totals 11 residues. This chain's CDR3 is CASGDSGEQFF. The CDR3 DNA reads as TGTGCCAGCGGGGACAGTGGTGAGCAGTTCTTC.

This chain uses TRBV3-1 with TRBJ2-7; D perhaps matches TRBD2 (7 bases). CDR1 is LGHDT, CDR2 YNNKEL, per germline (reference sequence). This CDR3 has 14 residues. Trimming left V 4 bases short and J 3 bases short, with 13 bases between. The CDR3 DNA reads TGTGCCAGCAGCCGGGGCGGGGGCATCTACGAGCAGTACTTC. Protein product: CASSRGGGIYEQYF.

This chain uses TRBV28 with TRBJ1-6; 7 bases line up with TRBD1. Trimming took 4 bases from V and 5 from J; bases not matched to a gene: 2. The CDR3 has 14 residues. CDR1 and CDR2 (germline): MDHEN, SYDVKM. The CDR3 loop reads CASSSTGNNSPLHF. The DNA for the CDR3 is TGTGCCAGCAGTTCGACAGGGAATAATTCACCCCTCCACTTT.

The chain links TRBV7-2 to TRBJ2-7; D may be TRBD2 (7 bases). Judging by the DNA end, TRBJ2-4 fits better; the J call may be wrong. The CDR3 is made up of 15 amino acids. Germline-derived CDR1 and CDR2 are SGHTA and FQGNSA. CDR3 in DNA: TGTGCCAGCAGCTTAGTTATCGGGGGGCATAACATTCAGTACTTC. Its protein product is CASSLVIGGHNIQYF.

This clonotype was picked up a small number of times. The chain joins TRBV12-3 or TRBV12-4 to TRBJ2-6, with TRBD2 matching over 7 bases. This CDR3 is 17 amino acids long. Trimming removed 3 bases from V and 0 bases from J; junction bases left unmatched: 5. In nucleotides, the CDR3 is TGTGCCAGCAGTTTTCTAGCGGCCTCCTCTGGGGCCAACGTCCTGACTTTC. Translating it yields CASSFLAASSGANVLTF.

The rearrangement uses TRBV4-1 and TRBJ1-4; TRBD1 matches at 7 bases. The CDR3 totals 14 residues. CDR1 and CDR2 (germline): MGHRA, YSYEKL. The J segment lost 5 bases and the V segment lost 2 bases, leaving 2 bases of the junction unmatched. This CDR3 reads CASSQWGQNEKLFF. The DNA for the CDR3 is TGCGCCAGCAGCCAATGGGGACAGAATGAAAAACTGTTTTTT.

In its sample, this clonotype was seen a few times. The chain carries TRBV20-1 and TRBJ1-5, with 7 bases aligning to TRBD1. The CDR3 totals 18 residues. Germline trimming cut 5 bases from V and 5 bases from J; bases unmatched to any gene: 21. Germline CDR1 DFQATT, CDR2 SNEGSKA (reference sequence). The CDR3 sequence is CSAVTQGRGQRVDQPQHF. The DNA of the CDR3 is TGCAGTGCTGTAACACAGGGGAGGGGACAGCGGGTGGATCAGCCCCAGCATTTT.

The chain has TRBV9 and TRBJ2-6; TRBD2 is a possible D gene (6 bases). The ends were cut back, 4 bases at V and 0 bases at J, with 14 bases in the middle. This CDR3 region has 17 residues. Germline V gene data show CDR1 as SGDLS and CDR2 as YYNGEE. Written as DNA, the CDR3 is TGTGCCAGCAGCCCGGAGCCGGGAGTCTCTGGGGCCAACGTCCTGACTTTC. Its protein product is CASSPEPGVSGANVLTF.

The V call is TRBV12-3 or TRBV12-4, the J call TRBJ2-3; D is perhaps TRBD2 (5 bases). This CDR3 spans 14 amino acids. Trimming took off 8 bases at V and 4 bases at J, with 16 bases between the two ends. CDR3 residues: CASGGEGRADTQYF. CDR3 bases: TGTGCCAGCGGTGGTGAGGGCCGCGCAGATACGCAGTATTTT.

The genes are TRBV20-1 and TRBJ2-5; D uncertain. V was pared by 3 bases and J by 5 bases, with 13 bases between. CDR3 length: 13 residues. Germline V gene data show CDR1 as DFQATT and CDR2 as SNEGSKA (reference sequence). The CDR3 reads CSASRPPGETQYF. The CDR3 region has the DNA TGCAGTGCTAGCAGGCCGCCGGGCGAGACCCAGTACTTC.

The chain is built from TRBV6-5 and TRBJ1-4; no clear D. This CDR3 region has 11 residues. From germline, CDR1 is MNHEY and CDR2 SVGAGI. The V end lost 7 bases, the J end lost 7 bases, and 7 bases lay between the germline ends. CDR3 in DNA: TGTGCCAGCACAGAGGGTGAAAAACTGTTTTTT. This gives the protein CASTEGEKLFF.

This clonotype was seen a handful of times. The gene calls are TRBV20-1 and TRBJ2-7, with a tentative D call TRBD1 (6 bases). Germline V gene lookup returns CDR1 DFQATT and CDR2 SNEGSKA (reference sequence). Trimming removed 5 bases at V and 6 bases at J, with 11 bases between. There are 11 residues in the CDR3. CDR3 sequence: CSAGGGGEQYF. CDR3 in DNA: TGCAGTGCTGGTGGGGGCGGCGAGCAGTACTTC.

This chain connects TRBV5-1 to TRBJ1-5, with TRBD1 as a possible D gene (6 bases). Trimming stripped 3 bases from V and 1 base from J, with 14 bases between. Germline V CDR1 and CDR2: SGHRS, YFSETQ. The CDR3 length is 16 residues. CDR3 region: CASSYRGRRSNQPQHF. CDR3 in DNA: TGCGCCAGCAGCTACCGGGGGCGACGGAGCAATCAGCCCCAGCATTTT.

The V gene is TRBV27, the J gene TRBJ2-7, with 9 bases that match TRBD2. Trimming removed 8 bases from V and 3 bases from J; junction bases left unmatched: 11. The CDR3 consists of 15 residues. Germline loops: CDR1 MNHEY, CDR2 SMNVEV (reference sequence). CDR3 loop: CASAREAGGLYEQYF. The CDR3 DNA reads as TGTGCCAGCGCTCGGGAAGCGGGGGGACTCTACGAGCAGTACTTC.

The chain links TRBV27 to TRBJ1-2; D not resolved. The germline V and J ends were trimmed by 6 bases and 7 bases, with 15 bases remaining between them. Germline values: CDR1 MNHEY, CDR2 SMNVEV (reference sequence). This CDR3 is built from 13 residues. CDR3 loop: CASSPLGPSGYTF. In DNA, the CDR3 is TGTGCCAGCAGCCCCCTCGGCCCCTCTGGCTACACCTTC.

The chain combines TRBV10-3 with TRBJ2-5; 10 bases fit TRBD2. J lost 3 bases, V lost 4 bases, and 5 bases had no gene match. Per the germline V gene, CDR1 is ENHRY and CDR2 is SYGVKD. The CDR3 consists of 15 residues. CDR3: CAISGNGLAEETQYF. CDR3 DNA sequence: TGTGCCATCAGTGGGAACGGACTAGCGGAAGAGACCCAGTACTTC.

This clonotype was observed once. CDR3 sequence: CASSLSPTIGRLQYF. The CDR3 region has the DNA TGTGCCAGCAGCTTATCGCCGACAATAGGAAGATTGCAGTATTTT. The genes are TRBV11-2 and TRBJ2-3, with D unresolved. Looked up from germline, CDR1 is SGHAT and CDR2 is FQNNGV. Trimming removed 2 bases at V and 11 bases at J, with 20 bases between. The CDR3 extends over 15 amino acids.

The rearrangement joins TRBV11-2 to TRBJ2-1; 7 bases align to TRBD2. Germline CDR1 and CDR2: SGHAT and FQNNGV. This CDR3 comprises 17 residues. V shed 1 base, J shed 0 bases, and the junction held 6 bases outside the gene matches. Here the CDR3 reads CASSLGMGGSSYNEQFF. DNA for the CDR3: TGTGCCAGCAGCTTAGGGATGGGGGGGAGCTCCTACAATGAGCAGTTCTTC.

This clonotype was detected only a few times. The rearrangement links TRBV29-1 to TRBJ1-2; no reliable D call. Germline assignment: CDR1 SQVTM and CDR2 ANQGSEA. The CDR3 runs 12 residues. V was shortened by 7 bases and J by 7 bases, with 16 bases between the two germline ends. Here the CDR3 reads CSGSVGRSGYTF. The CDR3 DNA is TGCAGCGGGTCGGTTGGGAGGTCTGGCTACACCTTC.